Listed here are 19 T cell receptor beta chains from one sample, sequenced in a study of T cell responses to AZD1222 COVID-19 vaccine. Only in-frame clones appear in the TCRdb table, and some are missing; sequencing was by immunoSEQ multiplex PCR. Counted here are 100,000 to 150,000 clones, roughly 89% occurring once; the ten biggest clones make up roughly 10%. Here the sequenced sample was peripheral blood, taken on day 0 of MenACWY control vaccination. These TCRs come from an adult in good health.

V gene TRBV5-5 combines with J gene TRBJ2-7; tentative D call: TRBD1 (5 bases). Germline V lookup: CDR1 SGHKS, CDR2 YYEKEE (reference sequence). The V end lost 4 bases, the J end lost 0 bases, and 20 bases lay between the germline ends. The CDR3 totals 17 residues. This CDR3 reads CASSGRGSETGSYEQYF. The DNA for the CDR3 is TGTGCCAGCAGCGGAAGGGGTAGTGAGACTGGCTCCTACGAGCAGTACTTC.

The chain joins TRBV7-2 to TRBJ2-3, with TRBD2 matching 12 bases. After removal of 3 bases from V and 0 bases from J, the junction contained 7 bases not matched to a gene. Per germline, CDR1 SGHTA and CDR2 FQGNSA. The CDR3 runs to 18 residues. As DNA, the CDR3 is TGTGCCAGCAGCTTCGGGCTAGCGGGAGGGCTCAGCACAGATACGCAGTATTTT. This sequence encodes CASSFGLAGGLSTDTQYF.

The J gene is TRBJ2-1, the V gene TRBV4-2, with 7 bases identical to TRBD2. The CDR3 is 15 residues long. Germline-derived CDR1 and CDR2 are LGHNA and YNFKEQ. The V gene end was trimmed by 5 bases and the J gene end by 5 bases; junction bases not matched to a gene: 9. The chain's CDR3 is CASSAGASGNNEQFF. CDR3 in DNA: TGTGCCAGCAGCGCGGGAGCTAGCGGTAACAATGAGCAGTTCTTC.

V is TRBV28 and J is TRBJ2-7; D is uncertain. CDR3 length: 11 amino acids. V was trimmed by 6 bases and J by 3 bases, leaving 6 bases between them. Looked up from germline, CDR1 is MDHEN and CDR2 is SYDVKM. The DNA of the CDR3 is TGTGCCAGCAGGACCTACTACGAGCAGTACTTC. As protein: CASRTYYEQYF.

This clone was counted once. The V and J genes are TRBV5-1 and TRBJ2-7; D may be TRBD1 (6 bases). The CDR3 is made up of 13 amino acids. Germline-derived CDR1 and CDR2 are SGHRS and YFSETQ. Trimming pared 0 bases from V and 6 bases from J, leaving 10 bases between. CDR3 residues: CASSLVGAREQYF. The CDR3 region has the DNA TGCGCCAGCAGCTTGGTGGGGGCTCGCGAGCAGTACTTC.

The rearrangement joins TRBV27 to TRBJ2-3; TRBD2 aligns across 8 bases. CDR3 length: 15 residues. J gave up 4 bases and V 5 bases, and 8 bases lay outside the gene matches. Per the germline V gene, CDR1 is MNHEY and CDR2 is SMNVEV (reference sequence). CDR3 nucleotide sequence: TGTGCCAGCAGTCAACTCCGGGGGGGCGCAGATACGCAGTATTTT. Translated: CASSQLRGGADTQYF.

The chain links TRBV30 to TRBJ2-7, with no clear D. The CDR3 runs 11 residues. Germline assignment: CDR1 GTSNPN and CDR2 SVGIG (reference sequence). Deletions cut 2 bases from V and 2 bases from J, with 4 bases between. CDR3 amino acids: CAWSSAYEQYF. The CDR3, as DNA: TGTGCCTGGAGTTCGGCCTACGAGCAGTACTTC.

The rearrangement links TRBV14 to TRBJ2-5, with D hard to call. V lost 3 bases, J lost 5 bases, and 10 bases lay in between. The germline V gene has CDR1 SGHDN and CDR2 FVKESK. The CDR3 is made up of 13 amino acids. CDR3 protein: CASSQNAIETQYF. Written as DNA, the CDR3 is TGTGCCAGCAGCCAGAACGCGATCGAGACCCAGTACTTC.

The rearrangement links TRBV5-1 to TRBJ2-2; 14 nucleotides agree with TRBD2. V lost 2 bases and J lost 6; bases outside the gene matches: 3. The CDR3 contains 16 residues. Germline V gives CDR1 SGHRS, CDR2 YFSETQ. CDR3: CASSLTGLAGAGELFF. Here the CDR3 DNA reads TGCGCCAGCAGCTTAACGGGACTAGCGGGAGCCGGGGAGCTGTTTTTT.

The J gene is TRBJ2-7, the V gene TRBV19, with 12 bases aligning to TRBD2. Germline V gene data show CDR1 as LNHDA and CDR2 as SQIVND (reference sequence). J was trimmed by 6 bases and V by 3 bases; bases with no gene match: 9. The CDR3 runs 16 residues. CDR3 in DNA: TGTGCCAGTAGTATCGGGCTAGCGGGAGGGCCGGTCGAGCAGTACTTC. As protein: CASSIGLAGGPVEQYF.

This chain links TRBV28 with TRBJ2-1; maybe TRBD1 (6 bases). V shed 6 bases and J shed 5 bases, with 20 bases lying between them. Germline CDR1 MDHEN, CDR2 SYDVKM. The CDR3 loop spans 16 amino acids. Here the CDR3 DNA reads TGTGCCAGCAGGCCAGCCTACCAAGGGGGACACAATGAGCAGTTCTTC. It encodes CASRPAYQGGHNEQFF.

This rearrangement joins TRBV27 to TRBJ2-7; D ambiguous. The CDR3 runs 14 residues. Germline V gives CDR1 MNHEY, CDR2 SMNVEV (reference sequence). Trimming stripped 4 bases from V and 2 bases from J, with 12 bases between. This CDR3 is CASSSSAGTYEQYF. The CDR3 DNA reads as TGTGCCAGCAGTTCCTCCGCCGGAACCTACGAGCAGTACTTC.

This chain connects TRBV7-9 to TRBJ1-1; D ambiguous. There are 13 residues in the CDR3. The germline CDR1 and CDR2 sequences are SEHNR and FQNEAQ (reference sequence). The V end lost 4 bases, the J end lost 4 bases, and 10 bases lay between the germline ends. The CDR3, as DNA: TGTGCCAGCAGCTCCTATGAGGGCACTGAAGCTTTCTTT. Translating it yields CASSSYEGTEAFF.

CDR3 region: CASSPASGSTYEQYF. The DNA for the CDR3 is TGTGCCAGCAGCCCAGCTAGCGGGAGTACCTACGAGCAGTACTTC. The chain links TRBV27 to TRBJ2-7, with TRBD2 matching over 10 bases. The CDR3 length is 15 residues. Germline CDR1 reads MNHEY; CDR2 reads SMNVEV (reference sequence). The trim removed 6 bases at V and 2 bases at J, leaving 7 bases unmatched.

The V gene is TRBV27, the J gene TRBJ2-7, with D perhaps matching TRBD1 (5 bases). Germline V gene sequence: CDR1 MNHEY, CDR2 SMNVEV (reference sequence). The CDR3 contains 15 residues. Trimming removed 5 bases at V and 2 bases at J, with 16 bases between. This chain's CDR3 is CASSQGYESPYEQYF. CDR3 nucleotides: TGTGCCAGCAGTCAGGGATACGAAAGCCCCTACGAGCAGTACTTC.

The rearrangement uses TRBV7-3 and TRBJ1-1; D is ambiguous. Germline-derived CDR1 and CDR2 are SGHTA and FQGTGA. The V end lost 5 bases, the J end lost 0 bases, and 7 bases lay between the germline ends. The CDR3 is 13 residues long. This chain's CDR3 is CASSQTMNTEAFF. CDR3 nucleotides: TGTGCCAGCAGCCAGACGATGAACACTGAAGCTTTCTTT.

This chain links TRBV6-5 with TRBJ1-1, with D maybe TRBD1 (6 bases). CDR1 and CDR2 from the germline V gene are MNHEY and SVGAGI. This CDR3 is 14 amino acids long. V gave up 3 bases and J gave up 4 bases, with 12 bases separating them. The CDR3 bases are TGTGCCAGCAGTTATCGGGGGGCGGGCACTGAAGCTTTCTTT. This encodes CASSYRGAGTEAFF.

The chain couples TRBV12-1 to TRBJ2-7; the table's D call, TRBD1, was not checked against the DNA. TRBV12-1 is assigned pseudogene status. The CDR3 is made up of 18 amino acids. The CDR3 reads CASRITSWTAWVPYEQYF. The CDR3 DNA sequence: TGTGCCAGCAGAATTACATCTTGGACAGCCTGGGTCCCCTACGAGCAGTACTTC.

The rearrangement links TRBV11-3 to TRBJ1-1; D remains unclear. Germline V gene lookup returns CDR1 SGHNT and CDR2 YENEEA. V lost 0 bases and J 4 bases, leaving 0 bases between the germline ends. The CDR3 has 11 residues. The CDR3 sequence is CASSLDTEAFF. The CDR3 bases are TGTGCCAGCAGCTTAGACACTGAAGCTTTCTTT.